This TCR beta chain originates from a study of T cells after posttransplantation cyclophosphamide (dated by TCRdb to about 2016). For the study in its entirety: T cell repertoire reconstitution was tracked by TRB sequencing after myeloablative bone marrow transplantation in which posttransplantation cyclophosphamide was used as GVHD prophylaxis. Antigen receptor sequencing covered samples from a few dozen PTCy-treated patients and 16 of their related bone marrow donors. TRB sequencing was performed on blood from all 30 or so PTCy patients with 1-year posttransplant specimens. TRB sequencing was also done on up to roughly 3 additional blood samples from 2 to 5.2 years after transplant in 3 patients, and on pretransplant blood from 4 patients. Because TRA and TRB clonality correlated tightly in 9 samples, the subsequent TCR analyses were limited to TRB only. Public TRB sequences were queried against a database of over 3,000 sequences associated with responses to pathogens, tumor antigens, self-antigens and alloantigens. Results and caveats for the whole study, not just this receptor: The TRB repertoires of T cells infiltrating skin or the GI tract showed only limited overlap with the TRB repertoires found in blood. Donor-recipient similarity was low at 1-2 months but rose over the first year, and later blood repertoires were often dominated by donor CD8+ memory clones. Across approximately 41 patients, TRB clonality was highly associated with recipient CMV seropositivity and CMV reactivation, and PTCy diversity was similar to diversity in CNI/methotrexate controls.

The sample's treatment or condition, from its label and the paper: high-dose cyclophosphamide on days +3 and +4 as single-agent GVHD prophylaxis. Busulfan and fludarabine conditioning, a related or unrelated marrow graft, and cyclophosphamide on days +3 and +4 were given to PTCy patients. The PTCy-treated patients were drawn from a prospective, multi-institutional clinical trial. Mononuclear cells from peripheral blood and bone marrow were separated by Ficoll-Hypaque density centrifugation and then cryopreserved. This clone was counted ten times or more. No cognate antigen has been identified for it. It has no much larger one-base neighbor in the sample; base qualities were not kept. Genomic DNA was the input for TRB sequencing, which was run either with the immunoSEQ assay at survey resolution or with the hsTCRB kit. From the authors' description of their analysis: The immunoSEQ software handled the initial read processing, while the LymphoSeq R package was used for the repertoire analyses. Clonality was calculated as 1 minus normalized Shannon entropy, and the Gini coefficient was also calculated for each TRB dataset. Phenotypes of unsorted samples were inferred by mapping TRB sequences from sorted subsets of the recipient or donor onto the same recipient's unsorted samples. Entries here come from immuneACCESS through TCRdb and include only in-frame sequences with V and J called. Some clones fail to appear in such tables; in the studies checked, an unresolved V gene covers under half of the shortfall, and the cause of the remainder is unknown. V, J and clone size were drawn from that table, and D and trimming were deduced from the DNA. The table gives roughly 16,000 clones for this sample, with none occurring only once. The ten most abundant clones make up roughly 0.54% of the sample.

The TCR originated in a female patient younger than 45 who received an allogeneic stem cell transplant from a related donor, was CMV-positive, and had no GVHD. After a transplant, some T cells may be of graft donor origin. Here the sequenced sample was PBMCs, taken after allogeneic stem cell transplant with posttransplant cyclophosphamide.

The nucleotides are TGTGCCAGCAGCCCCCGGACAGGGGCTACTCAGCCCCAGCATTTT. Translated, this is CASSPRTGATQPQHF. The chain is assembled from TRBV4-2 and TRBJ1-5; 9 central bases correspond to TRBD1. CDR1 and CDR2 (LGHNA, YNFKEQ) derive from the germline V gene. The CDR3, cysteine through phenylalanine, is 15 amino acids long. Of the read, only the CDR3 DNA is kept; its 45 bases are in frame from base 1. Trimming removed 4 bases from V and 6 bases from J; the gene matches leave 7 bases unexplained.